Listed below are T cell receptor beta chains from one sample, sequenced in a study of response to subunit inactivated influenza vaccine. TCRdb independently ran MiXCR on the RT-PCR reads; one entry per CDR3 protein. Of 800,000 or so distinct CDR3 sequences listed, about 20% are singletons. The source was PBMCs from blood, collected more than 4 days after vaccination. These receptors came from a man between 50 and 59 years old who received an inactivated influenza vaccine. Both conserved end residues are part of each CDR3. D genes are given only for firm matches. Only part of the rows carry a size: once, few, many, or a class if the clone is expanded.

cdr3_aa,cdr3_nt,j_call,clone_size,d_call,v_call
CSAPSVSSYIEQFF,TGCAGTGCTCCTAGCGTAAGCTCCTACATTGAGCAGTTCTTC,TRBJ2-1,.,.,TRBV20-1
CASRATGLAGAYEQYF,TGTGCCAGCAGAGCTACCGGACTAGCGGGAGCCTACGAGCAGTACTTC,TRBJ2-7,.,TRBD2,TRBV6-1
CASSPLQGLYTF,TGTGCCAGCAGCCCCTTACAGGGTTTATACACCTTC,TRBJ1-2,.,.,TRBV5-5
CASSLPLAGAETQYF,TGTGCCAGCTCACTTCCACTAGCGGGAGCGGAGACCCAGTACTTC,TRBJ2-5,many,TRBD2,TRBV18
CSARSGVEKNSPLHF,TGCAGTGCTAGGTCCGGGGTTGAAAAAAATTCACCCCTCCACTTT,TRBJ1-6,.,.,TRBV20-1
CASSQVSGGPGNEQFF,TGTGCCAGCAGCCAAGTTAGCGGGGGGCCGGGGAATGAGCAGTTCTTC,TRBJ2-1,few,TRBD2,TRBV4-2
CSARPVGASGTQETQYF,TGCAGTGCTAGACCTGTGGGTGCTAGCGGGACCCAAGAGACCCAGTACTTC,TRBJ2-5,.,TRBD2,TRBV20-1
CAIKRTSGVAGTGELFF,TGTGCCATCAAACGGACTAGCGGGGTGGCCGGGACCGGGGAGCTGTTTTTT,TRBJ2-2,.,TRBD2,TRBV10-3
CASSFESSNEKLFF,TGTGCCAGCAGCTTTGAAAGCTCTAATGAAAAACTGTTTTTT,TRBJ1-4,few,.,TRBV7-9
CASSLIGSGQPQHF,TGTGCCAGCAGCTTAATAGGCAGCGGTCAGCCCCAGCATTTT,TRBJ1-5,.,.,TRBV7-8
CASSLVAGGQSLIAKNIQYF,TGTGCCAGCAGCTTAGTTGCGGGAGGCCAATCCCTAATAGCCAAAAACATTCAGTACTTC,TRBJ2-4,few,TRBD2,TRBV7-3
CASSEGLAGGGKETQYF,TGTGCCAGCAGCGAGGGGCTAGCGGGAGGTGGGAAGGAGACCCAGTACTTC,TRBJ2-5,.,TRBD2,TRBV9
CASSETGTPNSGANVLTF,TGTGCCAGCAGCGAAACCGGGACTCCTAACTCTGGGGCCAACGTCCTGACTTTC,TRBJ2-6,.,.,TRBV12-3/TRBV12-4
CASSSSSGGRTDTQYF,TGTGCCAGCAGTTCTTCTAGCGGGGGTCGCACAGATACGCAGTATTTT,TRBJ2-3,.,TRBD2,TRBV28
CASSSPRRGKVF,TGTGCCAGCAGCTCACCCCGTAGGGGAAAAGTCTTT,TRBJ1-3,.,.,TRBV11-2
CASKEGYGTDTQYF,TGCGCCAGCAAGGAGGGGTATGGCACAGATACGCAGTATTTT,TRBJ2-3,.,.,TRBV5-1
CASSLSPGQGAEHF,TGTGCCAGCAGCTTAAGTCCGGGACAGGGGGCTGAGCATTTT,TRBJ1-5,.,TRBD1,TRBV7-2
CASADRGSSYEQYF,TGTGCCAGCGCAGACAGGGGAAGCTCCTACGAGCAGTACTTC,TRBJ2-7,many,TRBD1,TRBV10-3
CSASGDRDFQPQHF,TGCAGTGCCTCTGGGGACAGGGATTTTCAGCCCCAGCATTTT,TRBJ1-5,.,TRBD1,TRBV20-1
CASRGSGGTGELFF,TGCGCCAGCAGGGGTTCAGGGGGCACCGGGGAGCTGTTTTTT,TRBJ2-2,.,TRBD1,TRBV10-1